The 8 T cell receptor beta chains below come from one sample, sequenced in a study of T cell changes during pregnancy in multiple sclerosis. Generated by immunoSEQ multiplex PCR, the TCRdb table keeps only in-frame clones and is missing some. In the table there are roughly 52,000 clones, 94% of which are singletons. Sequences were derived from CD8+ T cells from peripheral blood mononuclear cells, sampled in the third trimester of pregnancy. These receptor sequences come from a female donor with multiple sclerosis, enrolled in a pregnancy study.

The chain recombines TRBV19 with TRBJ2-7, with D possibly matching TRBD2 (5 bases). Germline CDR1 and CDR2: LNHDA and SQIVND (reference sequence). The CDR3 is 14 residues long. Trimming cost V 1 base and J 3 bases, with 10 bases left between them. The CDR3, as DNA: TGTGCCAGTAGTATAGCATCGGGATACTACGAGCAGTACTTC. Amino acids: CASSIASGYYEQYF.

This chain links TRBV6-4 with TRBJ2-3, with 16 positions matching TRBD2. The J segment lost 4 bases and the V segment lost 5 bases, leaving 3 bases of the junction unmatched. This CDR3 is built from 16 residues. Looked up from germline, CDR1 is MRHNA and CDR2 is SNTAGT. CDR3 sequence (DNA): TGTGCCAGCAGTTCGGGACTAGCGGGAGGGGCAGATACGCAGTATTTT. Protein sequence: CASSSGLAGGADTQYF.

J is TRBJ2-7 and V is TRBV16; 7 bases align to TRBD1. Germline assignment: CDR1 KGHSY and CDR2 FQNENV. There are 14 residues in the CDR3. The junction had 6 bases not matched to a gene; V was cut back by 0 bases and J by 7 bases. CDR3 sequence reads: CASSQSGGLSEQYF. The CDR3 coding sequence is TGTGCCAGCAGCCAATCAGGGGGCTTGTCGGAGCAGTACTTC.

The chain has TRBV9 and TRBJ2-5; D may be TRBD2 (6 bases). The V end was cut by 0 bases, the J end by 5 bases, with 20 bases between. This CDR3 is 17 amino acids long. Looked up from germline, CDR1 is SGDLS and CDR2 is YYNGEE. CDR3 in DNA: TGTGCCAGCAGCGTAGTAGGGAAGGAGGGGAATGGGGAGACCCAGTACTTC. Its protein is CASSVVGKEGNGETQYF.

V is TRBV27 and J is TRBJ2-5, with 9 bases identical to TRBD1. Germline CDR1 MNHEY, CDR2 SMNVEV (reference sequence). The CDR3 spans 14 residues. After removal of 4 bases from V and 4 bases from J, the junction contained 4 bases not matched to a gene. For the CDR3, the DNA is TGTGCCAGCAGTTCGACAGGGGGTTCAGAGACCCAGTACTTC. It translates to CASSSTGGSETQYF.

The sample holds one count of this clone. This chain links TRBV6-6 with TRBJ1-1, with 9 bases lining up with TRBD1. This CDR3 is 16 amino acids long. Looked up from germline, CDR1 is MNHNY and CDR2 is SVGAGI (reference sequence). V shed 2 bases, J shed 3 bases, and the junction held 7 bases outside the gene matches. The CDR3 bases are TGTGCCAGCAGTTACAAGGACAGGGGTAAGTACACTGAAGCTTTCTTT. Its protein is CASSYKDRGKYTEAFF.

The J gene is TRBJ2-1, the V gene TRBV7-2; D uncertain. Trimming left V 3 bases short and J 2 bases short, with 17 bases between. Germline CDR1 is SGHTA and CDR2 is FQGNSA. This CDR3 is 17 amino acids long. The DNA of the CDR3 is TGTGCCAGCAGCTTCGACACTGACCCCCGCCCCTACAATGAGCAGTTCTTC. Protein sequence: CASSFDTDPRPYNEQFF.

The V gene is TRBV13, the J gene TRBJ2-2, with D hard to call. Germline CDR1 reads PRHDT; CDR2 reads FYEKMQ (reference sequence). Trimming took off 5 bases at V and 7 bases at J, with 11 bases between the two ends. The CDR3 loop spans 13 amino acids. The CDR3 is CASSHSRIGELFF. As DNA, the CDR3 is TGTGCCAGCAGCCACAGCAGGATCGGGGAGCTGTTTTTT.